The present entry profiles one TCR beta chain with its context. Participants' reported clinical history set cohort assignment. The data derive from a study of blood T cell repertoires in COVID-19. Germline values: CDR1 SGHVS, CDR2 FQNEAQ. CDR3 length: 17 residues. V gave up 1 base and J gave up 2 bases; unmatched junction bases: 4. The assay was immunoSEQ multiplex PCR, and TCRdb's table has in-frame clones only and misses some. The data contain roughly 200,000 clones, roughly 90% of them singletons. The chain has TRBV7-8 and TRBJ2-5; TRBD2 matches at 13 bases. This TCR came from a woman in her twenties or thirties who had been exposed to COVID-19. The sample consisted of PBMCs or T cells enriched from blood (not recorded which). The CDR3 coding sequence is TGTGCCAGCAGCTTAGAGGGACTAGCGGGAACACAAGAGACCCAGTACTTC. This codes for CASSLEGLAGTQETQYF.